The present TCR beta chain was sequenced within a study of T cell responses to AZD1222 COVID-19 vaccine. Pooled in the analysis were second doses at about 4 or about 12 weeks. Some clones are missing from TCRdb's copy, which holds only in-frame ones; the method was immunoSEQ multiplex PCR. The table records about 120,000 clones, 87% of them present only once. This CDR3 contains 16 residues. From germline, CDR1 is SEHNR and CDR2 FQNEAQ (reference sequence). After removal of 2 bases from V and 1 base from J, the junction contained 6 bases not matched to a gene. The material sequenced was peripheral blood, taken 28 days after the second AZD1222 dose. The source of this sequence is an adult who received the AZD1222 COVID-19 vaccine. V is TRBV7-9 and J is TRBJ2-3; 7 bases are shared with TRBD2. The CDR3 is CASSLLMGRGTDTQYF. The CDR3 DNA follows: TGTGCCAGCAGCTTATTGATGGGGAGGGGCACAGATACGCAGTATTTT.